These T cell receptor beta chains were read from a single sample in a study of T cell repertoires in cytomegalovirus infection. One entry per CDR3 protein, called by TCRdb with MiXCR from the reads. In the table there are around 740,000 distinct CDR3 sequences, about 40% of which are singletons. The sequenced sample consisted of PBMCs. These receptors were taken from a human donor in good health (CMV status not recorded). Some clones in this sample may be carry-over from other donors' samples. Each CDR3 is given without its conserved first and last residue.

J: TRBJ2-1
V: TRBV28
CDR3: ASTLLDYNEQF

J: TRBJ2-3
V: TRBV14
CDR3: ASSKNRPGPSTDTQY

J: TRBJ2-7
V: TRBV28
CDR3: ASSWDSYEQY

J: TRBJ1-1
V: TRBV6-1
CDR3: ASSDIVQGKTEDF

J: TRBJ1-1
V: TRBV25-1
CDR3: ASSVGQGVNTEAF

J: TRBJ1-4
V: TRBV6-5
CDR3: ASSYRQGDRAVGELF

J: TRBJ1-1
V: TRBV11-2
CDR3: ASSILQGAEAF

J: TRBJ1-1
V: TRBV30
CDR3: AWSVWVGRVTEAF

J: TRBJ2-5
V: TRBV27
CDR3: ASSLYGGEGRGEETQY

J: TRBJ1-2
V: TRBV20-1
CDR3: SARSRVSGANYGYT

J: TRBJ2-3
V: TRBV12-3/TRBV12-4
CDR3: ASNSGGGPGDTQY

J: TRBJ1-1
V: TRBV10-3
CDR3: AISDNMNTEAF

J: TRBJ2-7
V: TRBV15
CDR3: ATSRDSQYEQY

J: TRBJ2-3
V: TRBV29-1
CDR3: SVEGVAGERDTQY

J: TRBJ1-1
V: TRBV19
CDR3: ASTKPPTGANTEAF

J: TRBJ1-5
V: TRBV7-9
CDR3: DSSLAGQGGGPQH

J: TRBJ2-1
V: TRBV24-1
CDR3: ATAPGRPTSNEQF

J: TRBJ2-1
V: TRBV4-1
CDR3: ASSQDQGGGNEQF

J: TRBJ2-1
V: TRBV20-1
CDR3: SAPKAAGKTYNEQF

J: TRBJ2-3
V: TRBV15
CDR3: ATSPGPSTDTQY

J: TRBJ2-1
V: TRBV20-1
CDR3: SARSPSRWVGF

J: TRBJ2-3
V: TRBV12-3/TRBV12-4
CDR3: ASRRASTDTQY

J: TRBJ1-1
V: TRBV5-6
CDR3: ASSLFFEGTDTEAF

J: TRBJ1-1
V: TRBV20-1
CDR3: SVGRQELVSNTEAF

J: TRBJ2-7
V: TRBV7-2
CDR3: ASSSYRGSYEQY